The next 13 T cell receptor beta chains were all read from a single sample in a study of cytomegalovirus exposure and HLA in healthy donors. PCR used 60 Vbeta primers and 13 Jbeta primers. Generated by immunoSEQ multiplex PCR, the TCRdb table keeps only in-frame clones and is missing some. This repertoire shows 90,000 to 110,000 clones, over 9.5% found once; its top ten account for about a sixth. Specimen: PBMCs. The receptors were gathered from a man aged 35 to 55 in good health and CMV-seropositive.

In this sample, this clone turned up a few times. This rearrangement joins TRBV6-5 to TRBJ1-5, with a possible D match to TRBD1 (6 bases). Germline CDR1 MNHEY, CDR2 SVGAGI. The V gene lost 6 bases and the J gene lost 6 bases, with 15 bases spanning the gap. The length of the CDR3 is 14 residues. The DNA of the CDR3 is TGTGCCAGCAGCCACAGGGTAGGGAGTCAGCCCCAGCATTTT. It yields the protein CASSHRVGSQPQHF.

The chain combines TRBV7-9 with TRBJ2-7, with TRBD1 identical over 11 bases. The V gene's germline CDR1 is SEHNR and CDR2 FQNEAQ (reference sequence). This CDR3 has 14 residues. J was trimmed by 2 bases and V by 6 bases; bases with no gene match: 3. Written as DNA, the CDR3 is TGTGCCAGCAGTCGGGACAGGGGGACCTACGAGCAGTACTTC. Its protein is CASSRDRGTYEQYF.

This clone was seen a handful of times. The CDR3 nucleotides read TGTGCCAGCTCACCACCATCAGTGAACACTGAAGCTTTCTTT. Its translation: CASSPPSVNTEAFF. The chain has TRBV18 and TRBJ1-1; D remains unclear. The CDR3 runs to 14 residues. Germline-derived CDR1 and CDR2 are KGHSH and LQKENI. Trimming left V 0 bases short and J 0 bases short, with 5 bases between.

This rearrangement joins TRBV7-9 to TRBJ1-1; no reliable D call. Per germline, CDR1 SEHNR and CDR2 FQNEAQ (reference sequence). The CDR3 is 11 residues long. Deletions cut 5 bases from V and 2 bases from J, with 3 bases between. The CDR3 nucleotides are TGTGCCAGCAGCCGTAACACTGAAGCTTTCTTT. It codes for CASSRNTEAFF. Full variable domain (outside the CDR3, taken from reference TRBV7-9 and TRBJ1-1): DTGVSQNPRHKITKRGQNVTFRCDPISEHNRLYWYRQTLGQGPEFLTYFQNEAQLEKSRLLSDRFSAERPKGSFSTLEIQRTEQGDSAMYLCASSRNTEAFFGQGTRLTVV.

This chain joins TRBV10-1 and TRBJ2-1, with 8 bases identical to TRBD2. The junction had 9 bases not matched to a gene; V was cut back by 3 bases and J by 8 bases. Germline-derived CDR1 and CDR2 are WNHNN and SYGVQD (reference sequence). The CDR3 sequence is 15 residues long. CDR3 coding DNA: TGCGCCAGCAGTGACGCGGTAGCGGGAAGGGATGAGCAGTTCTTC. Its protein is CASSDAVAGRDEQFF.

This chain uses TRBV27 with TRBJ2-2; no firm D call. The CDR3 loop spans 14 amino acids. V lost 2 bases and J 0 bases, leaving 4 bases between the germline ends. Germline CDR1 reads MNHEY; CDR2 reads SMNVEV (reference sequence). The chain's CDR3 is CASSLGANTGELFF. CDR3 in DNA: TGTGCCAGCAGTTTAGGAGCGAACACCGGGGAGCTGTTTTTT.

This chain joins TRBV4-1 and TRBJ1-5; D remains ambiguous. Germline assignment: CDR1 MGHRA and CDR2 YSYEKL. The CDR3 is made up of 17 amino acids. Trimming pared 0 bases from V and 1 base from J, leaving 13 bases between. CDR3 protein: CASSQDAAGRSNQPQHF. The CDR3 coding sequence is TGCGCCAGCAGCCAAGATGCAGCAGGAAGGAGCAATCAGCCCCAGCATTTT.

This clone was detected only a few times. The chain recombines TRBV6-5 with TRBJ2-1; TRBD1 agrees at 7 bases. Germline trimming cut 2 bases from V and 8 bases from J; bases unmatched to any gene: 3. CDR3 length equals 13 residues. Looked up from germline, CDR1 is MNHEY and CDR2 is SVGAGI. The CDR3 DNA reads TGTGCCAGCAGTTACGTGACAGGGCATGAGCAGTTCTTC. As protein: CASSYVTGHEQFF.

V is TRBV15 and J is TRBJ2-1, with TRBD2 matching 10 bases. The length of the CDR3 is 15 residues. Germline-derived CDR1 and CDR2 are LNHNV and YYDKDF (reference sequence). The junction had 0 bases not matched to a gene; V was cut back by 1 base and J by 3 bases. CDR3 DNA sequence: TGTGCCACCAGCAGAGCTAGCGGGAGCTACAATGAGCAGTTCTTC. It is translated as CATSRASGSYNEQFF.

The chain has TRBV5-1 and TRBJ1-1; no firm D call. The CDR3 is made up of 13 amino acids. Trimming removed 5 bases from V and 1 base from J, with 9 bases in between. Looked up from germline, CDR1 is SGHRS and CDR2 is YFSETQ. The CDR3 region is CASRGSPNTEAFF. The CDR3 nucleotides are TGCGCCAGCAGGGGCAGTCCGAACACTGAAGCTTTCTTT.

The chain has TRBV18 and TRBJ2-7, with a tentative D call TRBD2 (5 bases). V lost 1 base and J 0 bases, leaving 7 bases between the germline ends. The CDR3 spans 14 residues. Germline V gene lookup returns CDR1 KGHSH and CDR2 LQKENI. This CDR3 reads CASSPLTSSYEQYF. The CDR3 bases are TGTGCCAGCTCACCACTTACTAGCTCCTACGAGCAGTACTTC.

This clone was seen only a few times. The chain joins TRBV18 to TRBJ2-4; D perhaps matches TRBD1 (5 bases). Between the trimmed V and J ends, which lost 3 bases and 11 bases, there was a span of 14 bases. The CDR3 covers 13 residues. Germline V CDR1 and CDR2: KGHSH, LQKENI. The CDR3 DNA follows: TGTGCCAGCTCACCCGCAGGGCTGGCCGTTCAGTACTTC. It translates to CASSPAGLAVQYF.

This clone turned up a few times. The V and J genes are TRBV2 and TRBJ1-2, with 11 bases identical to TRBD1. Germline-derived CDR1 and CDR2 are SNHLY and FYNNEI. The CDR3 totals 13 residues. With 6 bases clipped from V and 5 bases from J, the junction kept 2 bases outside the gene matches. CDR3 in amino acids: CASRDRGLYGYTF. In DNA, the CDR3 is TGTGCCAGCAGGGACAGGGGGCTGTATGGCTACACCTTC. Filled out from reference TRBV2 and TRBJ1-2, the complete variable domain reads EPEVTQTPSHQVTQMGQEVILRCVPISNHLYFYWYRQILGQKVEFLVSFYNNEISEKSEIFDDQFSVERPDGSNFTLKIRSTKLEDSAMYFCASRDRGLYGYTFGSGTRLTVV.